Sequencing of this T cell receptor (beta chain) was carried out in a study of blood T cells in healthy people across ages. Extraction of total RNA produced a minimum of 5.5 micrograms from each sample. Study-wide findings and caveats: Older age coincided with a roughly linear decline in TCR beta diversity per million T cells. Leaving the PBMCs unsorted stopped any conclusive comparison of naive versus antigen-experienced cells.

Then a second PCR, running about 6 to 12 cycles, was carried out with a sample-barcoded 5' primer and a J-beta primer mix. Researchers report that each sample yielded at least 2.5 million CDR3-containing paired-end reads. TCRdb re-called the 5' RACE reads through MiXCR, storing one row per CDR3 protein. The sample lists around 1.5 million distinct CDR3 sequences; 30% to 40% were seen once. This clonotype was found a few times. What it recognizes is unknown. CDR3 size: 12 residues. Germline CDR1 reads SGHAT; CDR2 reads FQDESV (reference sequence). Between the trimmed V and J ends, which lost 5 bases and 5 bases, there was a span of 7 bases.

The sample taken for sequencing was blood. The receptor comes from a woman in her 30s in good health. The rearrangement joins TRBV11-1 to TRBJ2-1; no firm D call. The CDR3 sequence: CASSHPNNEQFF. DNA for the CDR3: TGTGCCAGCAGCCACCCAAACAATGAGCAGTTCTTC.